This TCR beta chain was observed in a study of T cell responses to AZD1222 COVID-19 vaccine. Study-wide results and limits: Within unmutated variant regions lay the reported targets of nearly half of spike-specific TCRs. Without day 14 samples, only post-peak T cell repertoires were studied.

Points on this clone: Its antigen remains unidentified.

Sequenced by immunoSEQ multiplex PCR; TCRdb stores in-frame clones only, minus some. This sample has 190,000 or so clones, with about 93% found just once. Trimming stripped 5 bases from V and 1 base from J, with 11 bases between. The CDR3 sequence is 14 residues long. CDR1 SEHNR and CDR2 FQNEAQ come from the germline V gene (reference sequence). The clonotype comes from an adult who received the AZD1222 COVID-19 vaccine. This specimen consisted of peripheral blood, obtained 28 days after the second AZD1222 dose. The gene calls are TRBV7-9 and TRBJ1-1, with a possible D match to TRBD1 (5 bases). DNA for the CDR3: TGTGCCAGCAGCCGCAGCGGGGGGAACACTGAAGCTTTCTTT. This encodes CASSRSGGNTEAFF.